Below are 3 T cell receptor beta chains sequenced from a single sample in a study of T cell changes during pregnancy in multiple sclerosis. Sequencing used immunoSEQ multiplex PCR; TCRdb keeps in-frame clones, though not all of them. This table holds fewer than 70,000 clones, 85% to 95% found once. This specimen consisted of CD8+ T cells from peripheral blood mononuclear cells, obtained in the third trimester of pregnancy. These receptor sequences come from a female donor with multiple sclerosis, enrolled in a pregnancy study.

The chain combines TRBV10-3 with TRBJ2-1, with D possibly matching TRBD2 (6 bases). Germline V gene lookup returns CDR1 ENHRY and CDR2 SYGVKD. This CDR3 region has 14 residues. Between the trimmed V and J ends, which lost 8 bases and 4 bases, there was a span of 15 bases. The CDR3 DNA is TGTGCCATCTCGGATTTAGCGGATTACAATGAGCAGTTCTTC. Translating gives CAISDLADYNEQFF.

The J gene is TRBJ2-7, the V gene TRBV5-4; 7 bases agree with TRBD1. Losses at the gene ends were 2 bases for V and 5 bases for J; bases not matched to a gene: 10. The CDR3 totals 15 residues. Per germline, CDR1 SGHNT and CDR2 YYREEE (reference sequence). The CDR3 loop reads CASSFPMTGFDEQYF. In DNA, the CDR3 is TGTGCCAGCAGCTTCCCGATGACAGGGTTCGACGAGCAGTACTTC.

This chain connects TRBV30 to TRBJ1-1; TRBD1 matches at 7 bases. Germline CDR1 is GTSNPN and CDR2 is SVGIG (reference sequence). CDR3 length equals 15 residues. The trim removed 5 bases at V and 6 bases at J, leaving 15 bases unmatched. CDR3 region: CAWDFTYRGEAEAFF. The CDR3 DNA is TGTGCCTGGGATTTTACGTACAGGGGTGAGGCTGAAGCTTTCTTT.